Detailed here is one T cell receptor beta chain. The protocol was immunoSEQ multiplex PCR, while the TCRdb copy is restricted to in-frame clones and leaves out a portion. The data show approximately 260,000 clones, 70% to 90% seen once. The data stem from a study of blood T cell repertoires in COVID-19. Looked up from germline, CDR1 is SQVTM and CDR2 is ANQGSEA. Trimming removed 7 bases from V and 2 bases from J, with 18 bases in between. This CDR3 has 15 residues. The sequenced sample was peripheral blood. This TCR was recovered from a woman in her sixties or seventies with acute or convalescent COVID-19. The V and J genes are TRBV29-1 and TRBJ2-1; possibly TRBD1 for D (6 bases). In DNA form, the CDR3 reads TGCAGCGCCTTAGCTCAGGGGATTACCTACAATGAGCAGTTCTTC. It specifies CSALAQGITYNEQFF.